The 23 T cell receptor beta chains given below trace back to one sample, sequenced in a study of blood T cell repertoires in COVID-19 (dated by TCRdb to about 2020). Receptors were amplified or captured by the immunoSEQ multiplex PCR assay. The clones in this table, taken by TCRdb from immuneACCESS, are in-frame only. Not every clone is retained; where verified, under half of the shortfall comes from an unresolved V gene, and the cause of the rest is unknown. For this sample the table gives 100,000 to 150,000 clones, of which 70% to 90% were detected only once. The ten biggest clones cover roughly 2.3% of the sample. Sequences were obtained from PBMCs or T cells enriched from blood (not recorded which). Source of these receptors: a woman aged 45-60 years who had recovered from COVID-19.

This chain uses TRBV15 with TRBJ2-5, with 7 bases aligning to TRBD2. V lost 4 bases to trimming and J lost 5 bases; unmatched junction nucleotides: 4. The CDR3 is 13 residues long. Germline CDR1 is LNHNV and CDR2 is YYDKDF (reference sequence). CDR3 amino acids: CATSKRGGETQYF. DNA for the CDR3: TGTGCCACCAGCAAGCGGGGCGGGGAGACCCAGTACTTC. The whole variable domain, filled in from reference TRBV15 and TRBJ2-5, reads DAMVIQNPRYQVTQFGKPVTLSCSQTLNHNVMYWYQQKSSQAPKLLFHYYDKDFNNEADTPDNFQSRRPNTSFCFLDIRSPGLGDTAMYLCATSKRGGETQYFGPGTRLLVL.

This chain links TRBV10-3 with TRBJ2-5; 7 bases fit TRBD1. Germline-derived CDR1 and CDR2 are ENHRY and SYGVKD. V shed 4 bases and J 3 bases; nucleotides not matched to a gene: 2. CDR3 length: 13 amino acids. The CDR3, as DNA: TGTGCCATCAGTGGACAGGGTAAAGAGACCCAGTACTTC. It encodes CAISGQGKETQYF.

This rearrangement joins TRBV9 to TRBJ2-5; 10 bases are a match to TRBD2. Trimming took 0 bases from V and 3 from J; bases not matched to a gene: 5. Germline V gene data show CDR1 as SGDLS and CDR2 as YYNGEE. The CDR3 is 16 residues long. The CDR3 coding sequence is TGTGCCAGCAGCGTAGGAATAGCGGGGGGCAAAGAGACCCAGTACTTC. This gives the protein CASSVGIAGGKETQYF.

This chain links TRBV11-3 with TRBJ2-5, with D uncertain. V was shortened by 1 base and J by 2 bases, with 8 bases between the two germline ends. This CDR3 region has 14 residues. CDR1 is SGHNT and CDR2 is YENEEA in the germline V gene. CDR3 protein: CASSLVEKQETQYF. The DNA of the CDR3 is TGTGCCAGCAGCTTAGTCGAGAAACAAGAGACCCAGTACTTC.

This chain connects TRBV29-1 to TRBJ2-7; D gene uncertain. CDR3 length: 13 residues. Trimming removed 1 base from V and 2 bases from J, with 9 bases in between. Germline V gene data show CDR1 as SQVTM and CDR2 as ANQGSEA. The CDR3 is CSVEGDNPYEQYF. The DNA for the CDR3 is TGCAGCGTTGAAGGAGACAATCCCTACGAGCAGTACTTC.

The chain carries TRBV7-9 and TRBJ1-4, with TRBD1 matching 9 bases. This CDR3 has 15 residues. Germline V lookup: CDR1 SEHNR, CDR2 FQNEAQ (reference sequence). The ends lost 3 bases at V and 5 bases at J; junction bases unmatched: 4. The chain's CDR3 is CASSLTGGGNEKLFF. In DNA form, the CDR3 reads TGTGCCAGCAGCTTGACAGGGGGAGGAAATGAAAAACTGTTTTTT.

The V and J genes are TRBV9 and TRBJ2-1; 9 nucleotides agree with TRBD1. CDR1 and CDR2 (germline): SGDLS, YYNGEE. The ends lost 3 bases at V and 12 bases at J; junction bases unmatched: 13. The CDR3 contains 15 residues. Here the CDR3 DNA reads TGTGCCAGCAGCGAAGGGACAGGGAGTGATTTTGGGCAGTTCTTC. This codes for CASSEGTGSDFGQFF.

The chain recombines TRBV7-2 with TRBJ2-5; the D is unclear. The V and J ends lost 5 bases and 5 bases respectively, with 9 bases between them. From germline, CDR1 is SGHTA and CDR2 FQGNSA. CDR3 length equals 12 residues. This chain's CDR3 is CASSRRWETQYF. The CDR3 bases are TGTGCCAGCAGCCGGCGGTGGGAGACCCAGTACTTC. Drawing the rest from reference TRBV7-2 and TRBJ2-5, the complete variable domain is GAGVSQSPSNKVTEKGKDVELRCDPISGHTALYWYRQSLGQGLEFLIYFQGNSAPDKSGLPSDRFSAERTGGSVSTLTIQRTQQEDSAVYLCASSRRWETQYFGPGTRLLVL.

The chain uses TRBV18 and TRBJ2-6, with D possibly being TRBD1 (5 bases). Germline V CDR1 and CDR2: KGHSH, LQKENI. CDR3 length equals 19 residues. V lost 1 base and J lost 0, with 16 bases in between. This CDR3 reads CASSPRYEQAGSGANVLTF. The CDR3 region has the DNA TGTGCCAGCTCACCACGGTATGAACAGGCCGGCTCTGGGGCCAACGTCCTGACTTTC. The complete variable domain, with remaining parts taken from reference TRBV18 and TRBJ2-6, reads NAGVMQNPRHLVRRRGQEARLRCSPMKGHSHVYWYRQLPEEGLKFMVYLQKENIIDESGMPKERFSAEFPKEGPSILRIQQVVRGDSAAYFCASSPRYEQAGSGANVLTFGAGSRLTVL.

V usage is TRBV30 and J usage is TRBJ2-1; 9 bases are shared with TRBD2. Germline V gene data show CDR1 as GTSNPN and CDR2 as SVGIG (reference sequence). This CDR3 spans 15 amino acids. With 4 bases clipped from V and 5 bases from J, the junction kept 9 bases outside the gene matches. Here the CDR3 DNA reads TGTGCCTGGACGGAAGGACTAGCGTCGGACAATGAGCAGTTCTTC. Its translation: CAWTEGLASDNEQFF.

The chain combines TRBV5-1 with TRBJ1-1, with D perhaps TRBD1 (6 bases). CDR3 length: 13 residues. The V end was cut by 7 bases, the J end by 5 bases, with 15 bases between. From germline, CDR1 is SGHRS and CDR2 YFSETQ. Here the CDR3 DNA reads TGCGCCAGCGTATTACAGGGAGAGACTGAAGCTTTCTTT. This translates into CASVLQGETEAFF.

This chain joins TRBV5-1 and TRBJ2-3; 12 bases line up with TRBD1. V trimming: 0 bases; J trimming: 6 bases; junction bases outside the gene matches: 8. Germline V gene sequence: CDR1 SGHRS, CDR2 YFSETQ. There are 17 residues in the CDR3. This CDR3 reads CASSLAVGTGGVDTQYF. CDR3 nucleotide sequence: TGCGCCAGCAGCTTGGCCGTAGGGACAGGGGGCGTTGATACGCAGTATTTT.

The DNA for the CDR3 is TGTGCCAGTAGTACTGGAACAGGCCACGCCGGGGCCAACGTCCTGACTTTC. This translates into CASSTGTGHAGANVLTF. The chain combines TRBV19 with TRBJ2-6, with a possible D match to TRBD1 (5 bases). Germline-derived CDR1 and CDR2 are LNHDA and SQIVND (reference sequence). Trimming left V 4 bases short and J 4 bases short, with 17 bases between. The CDR3 has 17 residues.

This sequence joins TRBV5-1 and TRBJ1-1, with TRBD1 as a possible D gene (6 bases). This CDR3 is built from 15 residues. The germline gives CDR1 SGHRS, CDR2 YFSETQ. V was trimmed by 0 bases and J by 0 bases, leaving 9 bases between them. CDR3 amino acids: CASSLDDRLNTEAFF. Written as DNA, the CDR3 is TGCGCCAGCAGCTTGGATGACAGGTTGAACACTGAAGCTTTCTTT.

This clone showed up just once. The V and J genes are TRBV7-2 and TRBJ2-3; 12 bases are a match to TRBD2. The J segment lost 1 base and the V segment lost 6 bases, leaving 14 bases of the junction unmatched. The germline V gene has CDR1 SGHTA and CDR2 FQGNSA. The CDR3 totals 19 residues. The CDR3 nucleotides are TGTGCCAGCAGAGTAGCCCTAGCGGGGGGGCTTTTTGGCACAGATACGCAGTATTTT. Amino acids: CASRVALAGGLFGTDTQYF.

V and J are TRBV2 and TRBJ2-5; 9 bases are a match to TRBD2. Germline V gene sequence: CDR1 SNHLY, CDR2 FYNNEI. CDR3 size: 18 residues. J lost 1 base, V lost 4 bases, and 13 bases had no gene match. The CDR3 spells CASSVSSGGRTIQETQYF. DNA for the CDR3: TGTGCCAGCAGTGTTTCGAGCGGGGGGCGCACCATCCAAGAGACCCAGTACTTC.

The gene calls are TRBV6-5 and TRBJ1-1; 7 bases map to TRBD1. Trimming removed 10 bases from V and 4 bases from J; junction bases left unmatched: 15. The V gene's germline CDR1 is MNHEY and CDR2 SVGAGI. The CDR3 runs to 15 residues. The DNA of the CDR3 is TGTGCCATAAACAGGGGACGGGTGGGGGTCACTGAAGCTTTCTTT. This sequence encodes CAINRGRVGVTEAFF.

The rearrangement joins TRBV4-3 to TRBJ2-5, with TRBD2 as a possible D gene (6 bases). V was clipped by 0 bases and J by 2 bases, with 22 bases between them. Looked up from germline, CDR1 is LGHNA and CDR2 is YSLEER. The CDR3 contains 19 residues. The CDR3 nucleotides are TGCGCCAGCAGCCAAGATCTGATGCGGGACTCCGGGGATCAAGAGACCCAGTACTTC. This codes for CASSQDLMRDSGDQETQYF.

The J gene is TRBJ1-1, the V gene TRBV7-9; D gene uncertain. Germline V gene lookup returns CDR1 SEHNR and CDR2 FQNEAQ (reference sequence). With 6 bases removed from V and 4 bases from J, the gap between germline ends came to 12 bases. This CDR3 has 13 amino acids. The CDR3 sequence: CASSNTGATEAFF. CDR3 nucleotides: TGTGCCAGCAGTAATACTGGAGCCACTGAAGCTTTCTTT.

V and J are TRBV10-3 and TRBJ2-1, with TRBD2 identical over 8 bases. Germline lookup yields CDR1 ENHRY and CDR2 SYGVKD. The CDR3 runs 17 residues. V trimming: 4 bases; J trimming: 7 bases; junction bases outside the gene matches: 15. The chain's CDR3 is CAISAPPGTSGGNEQFF. CDR3 nucleotide sequence: TGTGCCATCAGTGCCCCACCCGGGACCAGCGGGGGAAATGAGCAGTTCTTC.

The rearrangement joins TRBV4-1 to TRBJ2-7; D might be TRBD1 (6 bases). Germline lookup yields CDR1 MGHRA and CDR2 YSYEKL. V shed 6 bases and J shed 3 bases, with 21 bases lying between them. This CDR3 is 16 amino acids long. The CDR3 DNA reads TGCGCCAGCAGGCAAAATACAGGGATAGGAAACTACGAGCAGTACTTC. This codes for CASRQNTGIGNYEQYF.

The CDR3 DNA reads TGTGCCACCAGCAGAGCGGGGACAGGGATGAACACTGAAGCTTTCTTT. It translates to CATSRAGTGMNTEAFF. The chain joins TRBV15 to TRBJ1-1; 9 nucleotides line up with TRBD1. The J segment lost 0 bases and the V segment lost 1 base, leaving 3 bases of the junction unmatched. CDR1 LNHNV and CDR2 YYDKDF come from the germline V gene (reference sequence). This CDR3 has 16 residues.

CDR3 sequence (DNA): TGTGCCAGCAGCTTGGTGCGGGGGGATAACAATGAGCAGTTCTTC. It yields the protein CASSLVRGDNNEQFF. The gene calls are TRBV5-6 and TRBJ2-1; the match to TRBD2 covers 8 bases. Germline-derived CDR1 and CDR2 are SGHDT and YYEEEE. V trimming: 0 bases; J trimming: 5 bases; junction bases outside the gene matches: 4. The CDR3 spans 15 residues.